These T cell receptor beta chains were read from a single sample in a study of shared clonotypes between healthy human individuals. TCRdb's table, derived via immunoSEQ multiplex PCR, lists solely in-frame clones and lacks some. The table records over 95,000 clones, under 70% of them present only once. Sequencing was performed on memory CD8+ T cells sorted from blood. The receptor source for this set is a woman aged 25-40 years in good health. Each CDR3 is given with its conserved first and last residue. D genes are given only for firm matches. The size of a clone is reported for some rows only, either as once, few or many, or as a class for expanded clones.

TRBV27	-	TRBD2	TRBJ2-1	TGTGCCAGCGCGGGAGTTTTTGACAATGAGCAGTTCTTC	CASAGVFDNEQFF
TRBV19	-	-	TRBJ1-3	TGTGCCAGCCGGGCCCCACCTGGAAACACCATATATTTT	CASRAPPGNTIYF
TRBV11-2	many	-	TRBJ2-7	TGTGCCAGCAGCTTAGATATAGCTCGTGAGCAGTACTTC	CASSLDIAREQYF
TRBV6-5	-	-	TRBJ2-7	TGTGCCAGCAGTCCCGGGGTAGCGGCAGTCAACGAGCAGTACTTC	CASSPGVAAVNEQYF
TRBV11-2	-	-	TRBJ2-3	TGTGCCAGCAGCTTAGGACACTTCAGCACAGATACGCAGTATTTT	CASSLGHFSTDTQYF
TRBV28	-	TRBD1	TRBJ2-3	TGTGCCAGCAGTTTAGACAGGGGAGAAGGAACAGATACGCAGTATTTT	CASSLDRGEGTDTQYF
TRBV4-1	-	-	TRBJ2-5	TGCGCCAGCAGCCAGTTAACGGGAGAGACCCAGTACTTC	CASSQLTGETQYF
TRBV27	-	-	TRBJ2-1	TGTGCCAGCAGTTTATGGGCAGGGGGGGACAATGAGCAGTTCTTC	CASSLWAGGDNEQFF
TRBV6-1	-	-	TRBJ2-3	TGTGCCAGCAGTGAAAGGGGGTATAGCACAGATACGCAGTATTTT	CASSERGYSTDTQYF
TRBV15	-	TRBD1	TRBJ2-7	TGTGCCACCAGCGCGACAGGGGTTACCTACGAGCAGTACTTC	CATSATGVTYEQYF
TRBV11-2	-	-	TRBJ2-4	TGTGCCAGCAGCTTAAGGTCGGCGATCATCCTAGCCAAAAACATTCAGTACTTC	CASSLRSAIILAKNIQYF